What follows are 32 T cell receptor beta chains derived from one specimen sequenced in a study of blood T cell repertoires in COVID-19. Assay: immunoSEQ multiplex PCR; the TCRdb copy retains only in-frame clones and omits some. This table has under 200,000 clones, roughly 80% appearing once. The sample consisted of PBMCs or T cells enriched from blood (not recorded which). The receptors come from a woman between 35 and 50 years old with acute COVID-19.

This clone was recorded only once. This sequence joins TRBV5-1 and TRBJ2-3; 9 bases match TRBD1. The CDR3 extends over 15 amino acids. J was trimmed by 3 bases and V by 3 bases; bases with no gene match: 5. The germline gives CDR1 SGHRS, CDR2 YFSETQ. The CDR3 protein is CASSSGQGRTDTQYF. In DNA, the CDR3 is TGCGCCAGCAGCTCTGGACAGGGGCGAACAGATACGCAGTATTTT.

This clone was seen a single time. The CDR3 spells CASSYDRTYGYTF. The CDR3 coding sequence is TGTGCCAGCAGTTACGACAGAACCTATGGCTACACCTTC. The V call is TRBV12-3 or TRBV12-4, the J call TRBJ1-2; a weak D match, TRBD1 (5 bases). CDR3 length: 13 amino acids. The V gene lost 4 bases and the J gene lost 4 bases, with 10 bases spanning the gap.

The rearrangement uses TRBV7-9 and TRBJ2-2, with D perhaps matching TRBD2 (6 bases). Trimming removed 5 bases from V and 4 bases from J, with 11 bases in between. Germline loops: CDR1 SEHNR, CDR2 FQNEAQ (reference sequence). This CDR3 region has 14 residues. CDR3 residues: CASSGDFLTGELFF. DNA of the CDR3: TGTGCCAGCAGCGGGGACTTCCTCACCGGGGAGCTGTTTTTT. Together with reference TRBV7-9 and TRBJ2-2, the CDR3 gives the full variable domain: DTGVSQNPRHKITKRGQNVTFRCDPISEHNRLYWYRQTLGQGPEFLTYFQNEAQLEKSRLLSDRFSAERPKGSFSTLEIQRTEQGDSAMYLCASSGDFLTGELFFGEGSRLTVL.

The V call is TRBV13, the J call TRBJ1-1, with 9 bases identical to TRBD1. The V and J ends lost 5 bases and 3 bases, in that order; junction bases with no gene match: 7. The CDR3 covers 15 residues. Germline V gene lookup returns CDR1 PRHDT and CDR2 FYEKMQ (reference sequence). CDR3 in DNA: TGTGCCAGCAGCGGAAGGACAGGGGCATACACTGAAGCTTTCTTT. As protein: CASSGRTGAYTEAFF.

The chain links TRBV6-5 to TRBJ1-2, with D perhaps matching TRBD1 (5 bases). Germline V gene data show CDR1 as MNHEY and CDR2 as SVGAGI. This CDR3 has 12 residues. V dropped 9 bases and J dropped 7 bases, with 15 bases sitting between them. The CDR3 region has the DNA TGTGCCAGTTCTAGGGGCTTAAGTGGCTACACCTTC. Translated: CASSRGLSGYTF.

This clone occurred a few times. The CDR3 region is CASSWGTSGRGEQYF. As DNA, the CDR3 is TGTGCCAGCAGTTGGGGGACTAGCGGGAGAGGCGAGCAGTACTTC. The V call is TRBV6-2 or TRBV6-3, the J call TRBJ2-7; 14 nucleotides agree with TRBD2. The ends lost 4 bases at V and 6 bases at J; junction bases unmatched: 5. Germline V CDR1 and CDR2: MNHEY, SVGEGT. This CDR3 spans 15 amino acids.

This chain connects TRBV10-1 to TRBJ2-3, with 8 nucleotides matching TRBD2. This CDR3 spans 13 amino acids. Germline assignment: CDR1 WNHNN and CDR2 SYGVQD (reference sequence). The junction had 3 bases not matched to a gene; V was cut back by 6 bases and J by 4 bases. The CDR3 DNA is TGCGCCAGCAGCGCGGGAGGCCCAGATACGCAGTATTTT. Protein product: CASSAGGPDTQYF.

The chain couples TRBV27 to TRBJ2-3; D perhaps matches TRBD2 (5 bases). The CDR3 length is 13 residues. Between the trimmed V and J ends, which lost 6 bases and 1 base, there was a span of 8 bases. Germline lookup yields CDR1 MNHEY and CDR2 SMNVEV (reference sequence). CDR3 loop: CASRDSGTDTQYF. The DNA for the CDR3 is TGTGCCAGCAGGGATAGCGGCACAGATACGCAGTATTTT.

The chain links TRBV30 to TRBJ2-3; 11 bases agree with TRBD2. The CDR3 is 16 residues long. The germline V gene has CDR1 GTSNPN and CDR2 SVGIG (reference sequence). Losses at the gene ends were 0 bases for V and 0 bases for J; bases not matched to a gene: 2. The CDR3 spells CAWSVGTSGSTDTQYF. The CDR3 bases are TGTGCCTGGAGTGTAGGGACTAGCGGAAGCACAGATACGCAGTATTTT.

The chain has TRBV7-3 and TRBJ2-1; 7 bases align to TRBD2. V lost 5 bases and J lost 3; bases outside the gene matches: 13. This CDR3 is built from 17 residues. Germline loops: CDR1 SGHTA, CDR2 FQGTGA. This chain's CDR3 is CASSPSSGIGRYNEQFF. In nucleotides, the CDR3 is TGTGCCAGCAGCCCTTCGAGCGGGATAGGGCGCTACAATGAGCAGTTCTTC.

Ten or more counts support this clone. The chain combines TRBV7-3 with TRBJ1-6, with TRBD1 as a possible D gene (6 bases). Trimming left V 2 bases short and J 7 bases short, with 12 bases between. Germline assignment: CDR1 SGHTA and CDR2 FQGTGA. CDR3 length: 15 residues. The CDR3 loop reads CASSLQGSLNSPLHF. As DNA, the CDR3 is TGTGCCAGCAGCTTACAGGGGTCATTGAATTCACCCCTCCACTTT.

The chain carries TRBV12-5 and TRBJ1-5, with 7 bases fitting TRBD1. CDR1 is LGHNT, CDR2 FRNRAP, per germline. There are 13 residues in the CDR3. The V gene end was trimmed by 7 bases and the J gene end by 4 bases; junction bases not matched to a gene: 4. The CDR3, as DNA: TGTGCTAGTGCCGGGACAGAGAATCAGCCCCAGCATTTT. This sequence encodes CASAGTENQPQHF.

V and J are TRBV7-9 and TRBJ2-1, with TRBD2 matching over 9 bases. The CDR3 has 15 residues. V shed 2 bases, J shed 9 bases, and the junction held 8 bases outside the gene matches. Germline V gives CDR1 SEHNR, CDR2 FQNEAQ (reference sequence). The CDR3 loop reads CASSLLAGGTGEQFF. The DNA of the CDR3 is TGTGCCAGCAGCTTACTCGCGGGAGGGACGGGTGAGCAGTTCTTC. Together with reference TRBV7-9 and TRBJ2-1, the CDR3 gives the full variable domain: DTGVSQNPRHKITKRGQNVTFRCDPISEHNRLYWYRQTLGQGPEFLTYFQNEAQLEKSRLLSDRFSAERPKGSFSTLEIQRTEQGDSAMYLCASSLLAGGTGEQFFGPGTRLTVL.

The rearrangement joins TRBV7-8 to TRBJ2-1; TRBD2 aligns across 10 bases. The trim removed 0 bases at V and 7 bases at J, leaving 6 bases unmatched. There are 16 residues in the CDR3. Looked up from germline, CDR1 is SGHVS and CDR2 is FQNEAQ. CDR3 in amino acids: CASSLASGRARNEQFF. CDR3 sequence (DNA): TGTGCCAGCAGCTTAGCAAGCGGGAGGGCTCGGAATGAGCAGTTCTTC.

V and J are TRBV9 and TRBJ2-1; D possibly corresponds to TRBD2 (6 bases). CDR3 length: 16 residues. Germline CDR1 SGDLS, CDR2 YYNGEE. V lost 3 bases and J 5 bases, leaving 18 bases between the germline ends. The CDR3 sequence is CASSAPRSGADNEQFF. The CDR3 nucleotides are TGTGCCAGCAGCGCCCCTCGTAGCGGAGCCGACAATGAGCAGTTCTTC.

V is TRBV11-2 and J is TRBJ2-7; D is undetermined. V dropped 5 bases and J dropped 5 bases, with 19 bases sitting between them. Germline V CDR1 and CDR2: SGHAT, FQNNGV. The CDR3 has 15 amino acids. CDR3 sequence (DNA): TGTGCCAGCAGCGCGAAGCCCCCCGGGTCTCACGAGCAGTACTTC. Encoded protein: CASSAKPPGSHEQYF. The entire variable domain, with the rest obtained from reference TRBV11-2 and TRBJ2-7, is as follows: EAGVAQSPRYKIIEKRQSVAFWCNPISGHATLYWYQQILGQGPKLLIQFQNNGVVDDSQLPKDRFSAERLKGVDSTLKIQPAKLEDSAVYLCASSAKPPGSHEQYFGPGTRLTVT.

This rearrangement joins TRBV12-5 to TRBJ2-5; maybe TRBD2 (6 bases). CDR1 LGHNT and CDR2 FRNRAP come from the germline V gene. V was cut by 3 bases and J by 4 bases, with 9 bases left in between. The CDR3 totals 13 residues. The CDR3 DNA reads TGTGCTAGTGGTTTTTGGGGAGGAGAGACCCAGTACTTC. The encoded protein is CASGFWGGETQYF.

The chain combines TRBV7-2 with TRBJ1-5; the match to TRBD1 covers 7 bases. CDR3 length: 13 amino acids. V was clipped by 5 bases and J by 6 bases; unmatched bases: 4. CDR1 SGHTA and CDR2 FQGNSA come from the germline V gene. CDR3 nucleotides: TGTGCCAGCAGCGCTACAGGGGCTCAGCCCCAGCATTTT. It specifies CASSATGAQPQHF.

The chain has TRBV18 and TRBJ2-3; 9 bases are shared with TRBD1. The J segment lost 6 bases and the V segment lost 4 bases, leaving 2 bases of the junction unmatched. In germline, CDR1 is KGHSH, CDR2 LQKENI. This CDR3 has 13 amino acids. The CDR3 DNA follows: TGTGCCAGCTCACGGGACAGGGCGGATACGCAGTATTTT. Translation: CASSRDRADTQYF.

The rearrangement links TRBV5-8 to TRBJ2-5, with 15 bases identical to TRBD2. The CDR3 is made up of 17 amino acids. The V gene's germline CDR1 is SGHTS and CDR2 YDEGEE. V lost 4 bases and J lost 5; bases outside the gene matches: 9. The CDR3 loop is CASSRGTSGRRGETQYF. Here the CDR3 DNA reads TGTGCCAGCAGCCGTGGGACTAGCGGGAGGAGGGGCGAGACCCAGTACTTC.

This clone has a count of ten or more. The chain uses TRBV6-5 and TRBJ1-2, with TRBD1 matching 7 bases. Germline V gene data show CDR1 as MNHEY and CDR2 as SVGAGI. The V and J ends lost 6 bases and 4 bases, in that order; junction bases with no gene match: 5. The CDR3 is made up of 13 amino acids. The CDR3 DNA reads as TGTGCCAGCAGGAGGGGGCAGAGCTATGGCTACACCTTC. It translates to CASRRGQSYGYTF.

This clone turned up a few times. The chain recombines TRBV2 with TRBJ2-1; 11 bases are a match to TRBD2. The junction had 6 bases not matched to a gene; V was cut back by 4 bases and J by 10 bases. The CDR3 length is 14 residues. Germline V lookup: CDR1 SNHLY, CDR2 FYNNEI. CDR3 sequence reads: CASSGSLAGEEQFF. The CDR3 bases are TGTGCCAGCAGTGGGTCACTAGCGGGAGAGGAGCAGTTCTTC.

This chain connects TRBV7-9 to TRBJ1-1; D gene ambiguous. This CDR3 region has 14 residues. Trimming took off 0 bases at V and 4 bases at J, with 9 bases between the two ends. CDR1 and CDR2 (germline): SEHNR, FQNEAQ (reference sequence). The CDR3 DNA reads TGTGCCAGCAGCTTAGCTAGCTCGATCACTGAAGCTTTCTTT. This translates into CASSLASSITEAFF.

The J gene is TRBJ2-4, the V gene TRBV11-3; 9 bases line up with TRBD1. Per germline, CDR1 SGHNT and CDR2 YENEEA. The CDR3 has 16 residues. The trim removed 4 bases at V and 1 base at J, leaving 5 bases unmatched. CDR3 sequence reads: CASSYGTGKAKNIQYF. DNA for the CDR3: TGTGCCAGCAGCTATGGGACAGGGAAGGCCAAAAACATTCAGTACTTC.

The rearrangement uses TRBV10-3 and TRBJ2-1; weak D call: TRBD1 (5 bases). The CDR3 covers 16 residues. The V gene lost 3 bases and the J gene lost 0 bases, with 12 bases spanning the gap. CDR1 is ENHRY, CDR2 SYGVKD, per germline. The CDR3 sequence is CAISDVGQGSYNEQFF. CDR3 nucleotides: TGTGCCATCAGTGACGTGGGCCAGGGCTCCTACAATGAGCAGTTCTTC.

The genes are TRBV6-1 and TRBJ2-1; D gene uncertain. The length of the CDR3 is 12 residues. V was shortened by 2 bases and J by 8 bases, with 7 bases between the two germline ends. CDR1 and CDR2 (germline): MNHNS, SASEGT. The CDR3 loop is CASSERSYEQFF. CDR3 coding DNA: TGTGCCAGCAGTGAAAGGAGCTATGAGCAGTTCTTC.

The V call is TRBV9, the J call TRBJ2-6, with D tentatively TRBD2 (6 bases). Germline V gene data show CDR1 as SGDLS and CDR2 as YYNGEE. The CDR3 extends over 16 amino acids. Trimming took off 2 bases at V and 4 bases at J, with 13 bases between the two ends. The CDR3: CASSVTGGAGANVLTF. The DNA for the CDR3 is TGTGCCAGCAGCGTCACCGGGGGTGCGGGGGCCAACGTCCTGACTTTC.

This chain connects TRBV7-2 to TRBJ2-3; TRBD2 agrees at 8 bases. Germline trimming cut 5 bases from V and 3 bases from J; bases unmatched to any gene: 10. The CDR3 consists of 16 residues. Germline CDR1 SGHTA, CDR2 FQGNSA. Written as DNA, the CDR3 is TGTGCCAGCAGCCTCCTCAGGAGCGGGAGTACAGATACGCAGTATTTT. It encodes CASSLLRSGSTDTQYF. The whole variable domain, filled in from reference TRBV7-2 and TRBJ2-3, reads GAGVSQSPSNKVTEKGKDVELRCDPISGHTALYWYRQSLGQGLEFLIYFQGNSAPDKSGLPSDRFSAERTGGSVSTLTIQRTQQEDSAVYLCASSLLRSGSTDTQYFGPGTRLTVL.

The chain combines TRBV7-9 with TRBJ2-5, with TRBD2 as a possible D gene (5 bases). Germline V gene sequence: CDR1 SEHNR, CDR2 FQNEAQ (reference sequence). V lost 5 bases, J lost 7 bases, and 14 bases lay in between. This CDR3 has 13 residues. The CDR3 here is CASSLTARGTQYF. In DNA form, the CDR3 reads TGTGCCAGCAGCCTCACGGCCCGGGGGACCCAGTACTTC.

This clone was detected once. The chain employs TRBV5-1 and TRBJ1-2; 7 nucleotides line up with TRBD1. After removal of 4 bases from V and 0 bases from J, the junction contained 12 bases not matched to a gene. The CDR3 extends over 17 amino acids. The germline gives CDR1 SGHRS, CDR2 YFSETQ. CDR3 in DNA: TGCGCCAGCAGCCAAAGACAGGGTGGGAACTCTAACTATGGCTACACCTTC. Its translation is CASSQRQGGNSNYGYTF.

This chain uses TRBV6-1 with TRBJ2-7, with 7 positions matching TRBD2. Germline V gene sequence: CDR1 MNHNS, CDR2 SASEGT. The CDR3 totals 15 residues. Trimming cost V 0 bases and J 3 bases; bases outside gene matches: 5. This CDR3 reads CASSEAPSGFYEQYF. The CDR3 DNA reads TGTGCCAGCAGTGAAGCGCCTAGCGGATTCTACGAGCAGTACTTC.

This sequence joins TRBV4-1 and TRBJ2-3; D unclear. Germline CDR1 is MGHRA and CDR2 is YSYEKL. The CDR3 spans 12 residues. V was trimmed by 0 bases and J by 5 bases, leaving 3 bases between them. The CDR3 DNA is TGCGCCAGCAGCCAAGATATAGATACGCAGTATTTT. Protein: CASSQDIDTQYF.